The present T cell receptor beta chain was sequenced within a study of cytomegalovirus exposure and HLA in healthy donors. This PCR relied on a set of 60 Vbeta primers and 13 Jbeta primers. TCRdb's copy holds only in-frame clones and misses some; the assay was immunoSEQ multiplex PCR. The table records 120,000 to 150,000 clones, roughly 80% of them present only once. The CDR3 covers 16 residues. Looked up from germline, CDR1 is SGHAT and CDR2 is FQNNGV. Germline trimming cut 2 bases from V and 5 bases from J; bases unmatched to any gene: 9. The rearrangement joins TRBV11-2 to TRBJ2-5, with 9 bases fitting TRBD2. The specimen was PBMCs. The sequence came from a male donor in good health and CMV-seronegative. CDR3 DNA sequence: TGTGCCAGCAGCTTAAGGCGGGAGGGCCGGTGGGAGACCCAGTACTTC. Amino acids: CASSLRREGRWETQYF.